Described below is a single T cell receptor beta chain sequence and its context. What this receptor recognizes is not known. Qualities for individual bases were not recorded, and no much larger clone is one base off. Reading from cysteine to phenylalanine, the CDR3 counts 14 amino acids. Kept here is only the CDR3 DNA, which spans 42 bases and is read in frame from base 1. Between the V and J ends, shortened by 9 bases and 2 bases respectively, the junction contains 11 bases. Looking up the germline V gene yields CDR1 SGHTA and CDR2 FQGNSA. These data originate in a study of blood T cell repertoires in COVID-19 (dated by TCRdb to the early 2020s). As for the study more broadly: The collaborator samples originated in the United States, Italy and Spain and spanned the acute and convalescent phases of COVID-19. The prospective study material was composed of cDNA or gDNA derived from T cells, B-cell-depleted T cells, or PBMCs. Deeply sampled blood TCRbeta repertoires from subjects exposed to, actively infected with, or recovered from COVID-19 were included in the dataset. The repertoires were released in a freely available public database meant as a resource for research on the immune response to SARS-CoV-2. Samples came from the ongoing ImmuneRACE study (first 160 participants) plus 1,254 subjects from 6 global collaborators. Nearly every sample came with metadata listing a de-identified subject ID, COVID-19 status, age in years and sex. Where HLA class I and class II types were available, the types were taken from metadata supplied by the sample provider, not from assay-based typing.

General study outcomes and caveats: How much clinical and demographic metadata was included differed by source and by participant, and the metadata was provided uncurated.

TCRbeta CDR3 regions were amplified from genomic DNA by means of the immunoSEQ Assay, a bias-controlled multiplex PCR. Concerning the study's data processing: The number of nucleated cells in each sample was estimated by amplification of reference gene primers within the assay. To quantify the absolute abundance of each unique TCRbeta CDR3 rearrangement, sequence reads were collapsed and filtered. Productive Simpson clonality was computed per sample as the square root of Simpson's diversity index over productive rearrangements. TCRdb obtained this table from immuneACCESS and retained in-frame rearrangements with V and J assigned. These tables miss some clones; where compared with another copy, unresolved V genes account for less than half of the shortfall, and the remainder is unexplained. V and J calls and clone size are as listed in that table; D and trimming were resolved from the DNA. The sample table records approximately 210,000 clones; around 82% of these occur just once. Under 4.5% of the sample rests with the top ten.

Participants in the prospective study were aged roughly 18 to 89 years, lived in about two dozen United States geographic areas, and enrolled through a virtual design. In the prospective study, cohorts were assigned on the basis of participant-reported clinical history obtained from a screening survey and a study questionnaire. Mobile phlebotomists in the prospective study collected whole blood, serum and a nasopharyngeal or oropharyngeal swab from every participant. Prospective study participants could optionally give additional blood draws and questionnaires over an approximately two-month period. Before DNA extraction, prospective study blood samples were shipped either frozen or at room temperature.

The TCR originated in a man aged 30 to 45 with acute COVID-19. The chain is assembled from TRBV7-2 and TRBJ1-6, and the D gene may be TRBD1, 6 bases matching. The sequenced sample was PBMCs or T cells enriched from blood (not recorded which). The CDR3 reads CARPDRAYNSPLHF. The nucleotide sequence is given as TGTGCCAGACCGGACAGAGCCTATAATTCACCCCTCCACTTT.